Following are 19 T cell receptor beta chains from one sample sequenced in a study of blood T cell repertoires in COVID-19. Profiling relied on immunoSEQ multiplex PCR, and the TCRdb table lists in-frame clones only, not all of them. The sample lists tens of thousands of clones; about four fifths were seen once. Sequencing input: peripheral blood. All receptors come from a man aged 65 to 85 with acute or convalescent COVID-19.

This clone was picked up a small number of times. The chain has TRBV5-1 and TRBJ1-1; 8 bases fit TRBD1. Germline V lookup: CDR1 SGHRS, CDR2 YFSETQ. J lost 0 bases, V lost 0 bases, and 4 bases had no gene match. The CDR3 is 16 amino acids. The CDR3 sequence: CASSLEGTGLNTEAFF. CDR3 nucleotides: TGCGCCAGCAGCTTGGAGGGGACAGGATTGAACACTGAAGCTTTCTTT.

The V gene is TRBV5-4, the J gene TRBJ2-3; 12 bases are a match to TRBD2. This CDR3 contains 14 residues. Per the germline V gene, CDR1 is SGHNT and CDR2 is YYREEE (reference sequence). The V segment lost 3 bases and the J segment 7 bases; nucleotides outside the gene matches: 3. The CDR3 loop is CASSSTSGSYTQYF. CDR3 sequence (DNA): TGTGCCAGCAGCTCGACTAGCGGGAGTTATACGCAGTATTTT.

This clone was seen a single time. This chain links TRBV5-4 with TRBJ2-3, with 7 nucleotides matching TRBD1. Unmatched junction bases numbered 8, after V lost 4 bases and J lost 6 bases. From germline, CDR1 is SGHNT and CDR2 YYREEE (reference sequence). CDR3 length equals 14 residues. CDR3 in amino acids: CASSQFDRVDTQYF. DNA of the CDR3: TGTGCCAGCAGCCAATTCGACAGGGTCGATACGCAGTATTTT.

This chain connects TRBV5-8 to TRBJ1-2; D possibly corresponds to TRBD1 (5 bases). Trimming removed 2 bases at V and 7 bases at J, with 12 bases between. Germline CDR1 reads SGHTS; CDR2 reads YDEGEE. The CDR3 is 13 amino acids. The CDR3 loop is CASSFRGGTGYTF. In DNA, the CDR3 is TGTGCCAGCAGCTTCCGGGGGGGAACTGGCTACACCTTC.

This sequence joins TRBV27 and TRBJ2-7, with 9 bases lining up with TRBD2. CDR3 size: 17 residues. Germline V gene data show CDR1 as MNHEY and CDR2 as SMNVEV (reference sequence). With V trimmed by 4 bases and J by 2 bases, 12 bases remained unmatched. In DNA form, the CDR3 reads TGTGCCAGCAGTTCACTAGCGGGCGCTTTAAGGACCTACGAGCAGTACTTC. It yields the protein CASSSLAGALRTYEQYF.

The rearrangement joins TRBV12-5 to TRBJ2-4, with D possibly being TRBD1 (5 bases). Per the germline V gene, CDR1 is LGHNT and CDR2 is FRNRAP. V was clipped by 7 bases and J by 0 bases, with 7 bases between them. The CDR3 runs to 13 residues. The CDR3: CASEDTAKNIQYF. Here the CDR3 DNA reads TGTGCTAGTGAGGACACAGCCAAAAACATTCAGTACTTC.

In this sample, this clone turned up once. V and J are TRBV3-1 (or the pseudogene TRBV3-2) and TRBJ2-7; a weak D match, TRBD1 (6 bases). CDR3 length equals 12 residues. Trimming left V 2 bases short and J 6 bases short, with 8 bases between. Germline V gene lookup returns CDR1 LGHDT and CDR2 YNNKEL (reference sequence). CDR3 loop: CASSQKGVEQYF. The CDR3 bases are TGTGCCAGCAGCCAAAAGGGGGTCGAGCAGTACTTC.

The chain carries TRBV30 and TRBJ2-7; D is perhaps TRBD2 (6 bases). V was clipped by 0 bases and J by 1 base, with 10 bases between them. This CDR3 is 14 amino acids long. Germline assignment: CDR1 GTSNPN and CDR2 SVGIG (reference sequence). The CDR3 DNA reads as TGTGCCTGGAGTGTAGGCGGGGAATCCTACGAGCAGTACTTC. As protein: CAWSVGGESYEQYF.

The gene calls are TRBV27 and TRBJ1-4; D call uncertain. The V and J ends lost 2 bases and 13 bases respectively, with 14 bases between them. The CDR3 totals 13 residues. Germline assignment: CDR1 MNHEY and CDR2 SMNVEV (reference sequence). CDR3 DNA: TGTGCCAGCAGTTTACTTATTCGTGGGAGACTGTTTTTT. As protein: CASSLLIRGRLFF.

The chain uses TRBV7-6 and TRBJ2-6; 9 bases are a match to TRBD1. The CDR3 has 17 amino acids. V gave up 5 bases and J gave up 1 base; unmatched junction bases: 6. Per the germline V gene, CDR1 is SGHVS and CDR2 is FNYEAQ. CDR3 DNA sequence: TGTGCCAGCAGCCCGCCGGACAGGGGTTCTGGGGCCAACGTCCTGACTTTC. Translation: CASSPPDRGSGANVLTF.

The chain recombines TRBV30 with TRBJ1-5, with a possible D match to TRBD1 (5 bases). The CDR3 covers 11 residues. V lost 3 bases and J 9 bases, leaving 9 bases between the germline ends. Per the germline V gene, CDR1 is GTSNPN and CDR2 is SVGIG (reference sequence). CDR3 sequence reads: CAWSSGGPQHF. CDR3 DNA: TGTGCCTGGAGCTCCGGGGGGCCCCAGCATTTT.

J is TRBJ2-1 and V is TRBV4-3; TRBD1 aligns across 7 bases. The CDR3 covers 13 residues. Trimming removed 3 bases from V and 7 bases from J; junction bases left unmatched: 3. Per the germline V gene, CDR1 is LGHNA and CDR2 is YSLEER. The CDR3 DNA sequence: TGCGCCAGCAGCCAGGACAGGTGGAATGAGCAGTTCTTC. Protein product: CASSQDRWNEQFF.

The chain uses TRBV19 and TRBJ1-2; D call uncertain. V gave up 10 bases and J gave up 2 bases, with 14 bases separating them. Germline V gene sequence: CDR1 LNHDA, CDR2 SQIVND (reference sequence). This CDR3 is 13 amino acids long. The CDR3 nucleotides read TGTGCCACCTCGGATAGAGGGAACTATGGCTACACCTTC. Translation gives CATSDRGNYGYTF.

The chain combines TRBV5-1 with TRBJ2-3, with D perhaps matching TRBD1 (6 bases). V gave up 4 bases and J gave up 1 base, with 13 bases separating them. This CDR3 contains 15 residues. The V gene's germline CDR1 is SGHRS and CDR2 YFSETQ. The CDR3 DNA follows: TGCGCCAGCAGCCTTCACAGGGTAGGCACAGATACGCAGTATTTT. Its protein is CASSLHRVGTDTQYF.

The chain couples TRBV5-1 to TRBJ2-2; D not resolved. V gave up 0 bases and J gave up 0 bases, with 3 bases separating them. The CDR3 is 14 residues long. Germline loops: CDR1 SGHRS, CDR2 YFSETQ. CDR3 residues: CASSLEPNTGELFF. CDR3 in DNA: TGCGCCAGCAGCTTGGAGCCGAACACCGGGGAGCTGTTTTTT. The full variable domain, with the rest looked up from reference TRBV5-1 and TRBJ2-2, is KAGVTQTPRYLIKTRGQQVTLSCSPISGHRSVSWYQQTPGQGLQFLFEYFSETQRNKGNFPGRFSGRQFSNSRSEMNVSTLELGDSALYLCASSLEPNTGELFFGEGSRLTVL.

This rearrangement joins TRBV29-1 to TRBJ1-2; TRBD1 aligns across 8 bases. With V trimmed by 6 bases and J by 0 bases, 3 bases remained unmatched. This CDR3 region has 13 residues. CDR1 SQVTM and CDR2 ANQGSEA come from the germline V gene. The CDR3 protein is CSVRDRSNYGYTF. CDR3 sequence (DNA): TGCAGCGTACGGGACAGGTCTAACTATGGCTACACCTTC. Together with reference TRBV29-1 and TRBJ1-2, the CDR3 gives the full variable domain: SAVISQKPSRDICQRGTSLTIQCQVDSQVTMMFWYRQQPGQSLTLIATANQGSEATYESGFVIDKFPISRPNLTFSTLTVSNMSPEDSSIYLCSVRDRSNYGYTFGSGTRLTVV.

V is TRBV7-9 and J is TRBJ2-2, with 9 bases matching TRBD1. The J segment lost 4 bases and the V segment lost 5 bases, leaving 8 bases of the junction unmatched. CDR1 and CDR2 from the germline V gene are SEHNR and FQNEAQ (reference sequence). The CDR3 is made up of 16 amino acids. The CDR3 reads CASSQGGTGTTGELFF. CDR3 bases: TGTGCCAGCAGCCAGGGGGGGACAGGGACCACCGGGGAGCTGTTTTTT.

This clone has a single count. The J gene is TRBJ1-3, the V gene TRBV5-8; D gene unclear. The length of the CDR3 is 15 residues. V lost 4 bases to trimming and J lost 0 bases, with 11 bases between them. Germline V gives CDR1 SGHTS, CDR2 YDEGEE. CDR3 nucleotide sequence: TGTGCCAGCAGCCAAAAACTGAGCTCTGGAAACACCATATATTTT. Residues: CASSQKLSSGNTIYF. Full variable domain (rest looked up from reference TRBV5-8 and TRBJ1-3): EAGVTQSPTHLIKTRGQQATLRCSPISGHTSVYWYQQALGLGLQFLLWYDEGEERNRGNFPPRFSGRQFPNYSSELNVNALELEDSALYLCASSQKLSSGNTIYFGEGSWLTVV.

The rearrangement joins TRBV5-1 to TRBJ2-5, with D hard to call. The CDR3 length is 14 residues. The V gene's germline CDR1 is SGHRS and CDR2 YFSETQ. V lost 3 bases to trimming and J lost 2 bases, with 11 bases between them. CDR3 region: CASSSAFVQETQYF. CDR3 DNA sequence: TGCGCCAGCAGCTCCGCGTTTGTTCAAGAGACCCAGTACTTC.